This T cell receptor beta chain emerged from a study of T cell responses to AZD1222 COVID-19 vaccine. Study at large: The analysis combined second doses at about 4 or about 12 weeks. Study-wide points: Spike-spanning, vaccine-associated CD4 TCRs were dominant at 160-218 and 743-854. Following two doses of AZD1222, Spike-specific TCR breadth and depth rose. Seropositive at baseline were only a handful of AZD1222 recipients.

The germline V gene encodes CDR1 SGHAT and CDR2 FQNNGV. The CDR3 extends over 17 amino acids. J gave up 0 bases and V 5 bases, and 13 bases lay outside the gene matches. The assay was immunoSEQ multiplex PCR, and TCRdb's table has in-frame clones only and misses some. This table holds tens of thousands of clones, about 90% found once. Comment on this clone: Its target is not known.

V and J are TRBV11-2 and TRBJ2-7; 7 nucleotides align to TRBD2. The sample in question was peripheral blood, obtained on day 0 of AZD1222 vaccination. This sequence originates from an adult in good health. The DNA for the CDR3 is TGTGCCAGCAGCCCCCGGGGACTAACTTCTCCCTCCTACGAGCAGTACTTC. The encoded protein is CASSPRGLTSPSYEQYF.